This T cell receptor beta chain derives from a study of CD4 T cells in relation to SARS-CoV-2 and coronaviruses. Whole-study context: The negative reference was HIV-1 Nef peptide pool or peptide-free culture.

Libraries were prepared by immunoSEQ multiplex PCR; TCRdb keeps only in-frame clonotypes and omits some of them. The data hold around 24,000 clones, with around three quarters observed a single time. The J segment lost 7 bases and the V segment lost 1 base, leaving 9 bases of the junction unmatched. This CDR3 comprises 17 residues. Germline CDR1 reads LGHNA; CDR2 reads YNFKEQ. For this clone: What it recognizes is unknown.

Unexposed donor CD4+ T cells date from about 2011-2018, before the COVID-19 pandemic. Isolation of CD4+ T cells took place after about 10 days in culture. As cell numbers allowed, unexposed-donor CD4+ T cells faced SARS-CoV-2 S/N and four cold-coronavirus spikes. The specimen sequenced was CD4+ T cells from PBMCs, cultured in vitro. The clonotype originates from a human donor in good health. The chain has TRBV4-2 and TRBJ2-1, with 11 bases fitting TRBD1. DNA of the CDR3: TGTGCCAGCAGCCAAGTTCAGTGGGGACAGGGGGTAAATGAGCAGTTCTTC. Translated: CASSQVQWGQGVNEQFF.